The 31 T cell receptor beta chains below all came from one sample that was sequenced in a study of blood T cell repertoires in COVID-19. Using immunoSEQ multiplex PCR, the repertoire was profiled, and TCRdb retains in-frame clones only, with some absent. The table records approximately 250,000 clones, just under 90% of them present only once. The sample consisted of PBMCs or T cells enriched from blood (not recorded which). Source of these receptors: a young woman with acute COVID-19.

This chain uses TRBV11-2 with TRBJ1-1; D is unresolved. The CDR3 sequence is 12 residues long. V shed 5 bases and J shed 8 bases, with 12 bases lying between them. Germline values: CDR1 SGHAT, CDR2 FQNNGV. As DNA, the CDR3 is TGTGCCAGCAGCCCCCCTACTTGGGAAGCTTTCTTT. Protein: CASSPPTWEAFF.

V and J are TRBV13 and TRBJ2-1; 10 bases line up with TRBD2. V lost 4 bases, J lost 6 bases, and 9 bases stayed unmatched. There are 16 residues in the CDR3. CDR1 and CDR2 from the germline V gene are PRHDT and FYEKMQ (reference sequence). The CDR3 bases are TGTGCCAGCAGCTCCAGCGGGAGGGCCGGGGGCAATGAGCAGTTCTTC. This sequence encodes CASSSSGRAGGNEQFF.

Turning to this clone: The same CDR3 arises from other DNA sequences in this sample as well. The chain employs TRBV9 and TRBJ2-1, with 9 bases aligning to TRBD1. The CDR3 consists of 15 residues. The germline V gene encodes CDR1 SGDLS and CDR2 YYNGEE. V lost 0 bases and J lost 4; bases outside the gene matches: 2. CDR3 region: CASSVVGQGYNEQFF. CDR3 in DNA: TGTGCCAGCAGCGTAGTGGGACAGGGATACAATGAGCAGTTCTTC.

The V and J genes are TRBV4-3 and TRBJ2-2, with TRBD1 identical over 8 bases. CDR3 length: 18 amino acids. The V gene's germline CDR1 is LGHNA and CDR2 YSLEER. V shed 0 bases and J 4 bases; nucleotides not matched to a gene: 10. In nucleotides, the CDR3 is TGCGCCAGCAGCCAAGATTTCTTCAGGGGGCCGGGCACCGGGGAGCTGTTTTTT. As protein: CASSQDFFRGPGTGELFF.

The chain joins TRBV28 to TRBJ1-1; TRBD1 agrees at 7 bases. Trimming cost V 5 bases and J 1 base; bases outside gene matches: 13. Germline values: CDR1 MDHEN, CDR2 SYDVKM. There are 17 residues in the CDR3. CDR3 region: CASSLPGTALANTEAFF. The CDR3 nucleotides read TGTGCCAGCAGTCTCCCTGGGACAGCCCTAGCGAACACTGAAGCTTTCTTT.

The chain links TRBV7-9 to TRBJ2-1; TRBD2 matches at 7 bases. CDR3 length: 16 residues. V was clipped by 2 bases and J by 3 bases; unmatched bases: 7. Germline values: CDR1 SEHNR, CDR2 FQNEAQ (reference sequence). CDR3 residues: CASSLSFGLDYNEQFF. In DNA, the CDR3 is TGTGCCAGCAGCTTAAGCTTCGGACTAGACTACAATGAGCAGTTCTTC.

J is TRBJ1-2 and V is TRBV28; TRBD1 matches 7 bases. Germline V gene data show CDR1 as MDHEN and CDR2 as SYDVKM. The CDR3 runs to 13 residues. J was trimmed by 4 bases and V by 7 bases; bases with no gene match: 6. As DNA, the CDR3 is TGTGCCAGCAACAACGACAGGGCCTATGGCTACACCTTC. This sequence encodes CASNNDRAYGYTF.

The rearrangement links TRBV7-9 to TRBJ2-7; 8 positions match TRBD2. The germline V gene has CDR1 SEHNR and CDR2 FQNEAQ (reference sequence). This CDR3 has 19 residues. The junction had 19 bases not matched to a gene; V was cut back by 4 bases and J by 2 bases. The CDR3 loop is CASSSSSSASGQPTYEQYF. In DNA, the CDR3 is TGTGCCAGCAGCTCATCTTCATCGGCTAGCGGGCAACCGACCTACGAGCAGTACTTC.

The rearrangement links TRBV28 to TRBJ1-1, with D unclear. The CDR3 is 13 amino acids. Trimming stripped 7 bases from V and 6 bases from J, with 15 bases between. CDR1 and CDR2 from the germline V gene are MDHEN and SYDVKM. CDR3: CASTFPRSSEAFF. The DNA of the CDR3 is TGTGCCAGCACTTTCCCTCGGTCCTCTGAAGCTTTCTTT.

DNA for the CDR3: TGTGCCATCAGTGAGTTCACTAGCGGGAACAACAATGAGCAGTTCTTC. As protein: CAISEFTSGNNNEQFF. V gene TRBV10-3 combines with J gene TRBJ2-1; TRBD2 matches 10 bases. Germline assignment: CDR1 ENHRY and CDR2 SYGVKD. The CDR3 runs 16 residues. The junction had 5 bases not matched to a gene; V was cut back by 1 base and J by 5 bases.

The chain carries TRBV24-1 and TRBJ2-1; D is possibly TRBD2 (6 bases). The germline V and J ends were trimmed by 4 bases and 10 bases, with 10 bases remaining between them. The CDR3 extends over 12 amino acids. Germline CDR1 and CDR2: KGHDR and SFDVKD. The CDR3 reads CATSDPGLEQFF. The CDR3 nucleotides read TGTGCCACCAGTGACCCGGGACTGGAGCAGTTCTTC.

Remarks on this clone: The same CDR3 arises from other DNA sequences in this sample as well. CDR3 DNA: TGTGCCAGCAGTTTCTTGGGACAGGGCACAGATACGCAGTATTTT. As protein: CASSFLGQGTDTQYF. The chain carries TRBV28 and TRBJ2-3; 8 bases agree with TRBD1. The ends lost 3 bases at V and 1 base at J; junction bases unmatched: 3. Germline lookup yields CDR1 MDHEN and CDR2 SYDVKM. The CDR3 consists of 15 residues.

V usage is TRBV5-1 and J usage is TRBJ2-7; 9 nucleotides align to TRBD2. The CDR3 consists of 15 residues. J lost 3 bases, V lost 2 bases, and 6 bases had no gene match. The germline V gene has CDR1 SGHRS and CDR2 YFSETQ. CDR3 coding DNA: TGCGCCAGCAGCTTTGGGCGTAGCGGGAGCTACGAGCAGTACTTC. Amino acid sequence: CASSFGRSGSYEQYF.

The chain uses TRBV2 and TRBJ1-1, with no clear D. Deletions cut 4 bases from V and 5 bases from J, with 11 bases between. The germline gives CDR1 SNHLY, CDR2 FYNNEI. CDR3 length: 13 amino acids. The CDR3 loop is CASSGTERTEAFF. DNA of the CDR3: TGTGCCAGCAGTGGCACTGAGAGGACTGAAGCTTTCTTT.

V is TRBV7-3 and J is TRBJ2-7; D is ambiguous. The CDR3 runs 14 residues. Germline V CDR1 and CDR2: SGHTA, FQGTGA. Trimming shortened V by 5 bases and J by 1 base, and 12 bases separated the two germline ends. This CDR3 is CASSPTGLSYEQYF. Written as DNA, the CDR3 is TGTGCCAGCAGCCCAACTGGGCTGTCCTACGAGCAGTACTTC.

The table lists this clone with a count of one. V and J are TRBV28 and TRBJ1-4; 10 bases agree with TRBD1. Looked up from germline, CDR1 is MDHEN and CDR2 is SYDVKM. This CDR3 is 13 amino acids long. V was clipped by 8 bases and J by 7 bases; unmatched bases: 4. CDR3 DNA: TGTGCCAGCTACGGACAGGGGGGTGAAAAACTGTTTTTT. Its translation is CASYGQGGEKLFF.

The chain is built from TRBV12-3 or TRBV12-4 and TRBJ2-2; perhaps TRBD2 as D (6 bases). V was shortened by 8 bases and J by 5 bases, with 12 bases between the two germline ends. This CDR3 comprises 13 residues. CDR3 loop: CASYYGGTGELFF. Here the CDR3 DNA reads TGTGCCAGCTATTACGGGGGAACCGGGGAGCTGTTTTTT.

V and J are TRBV6-5 and TRBJ2-1, with D possibly TRBD1 on 5 matching bases. Germline V gives CDR1 MNHEY, CDR2 SVGAGI. V lost 2 bases and J lost 4, with 6 bases in between. The CDR3 has 13 amino acids. For the CDR3, the DNA is TGTGCCAGCAGTTACGGGGCATACAATGAGCAGTTCTTC. Encoded protein: CASSYGAYNEQFF.

V and J are TRBV6-2 or TRBV6-3 and TRBJ2-1; 8 bases align to TRBD2. This CDR3 has 14 residues. With V trimmed by 6 bases and J by 4 bases, 5 bases remained unmatched. Germline V gene data show CDR1 as MNHEY and CDR2 as SVGEGT. Here the CDR3 DNA reads TGTGCCAGCAGCGGGACTAGTTTTTACAATGAGCAGTTCTTC. Protein product: CASSGTSFYNEQFF.

V usage is TRBV5-1 and J usage is TRBJ2-2; 9 bases line up with TRBD1. J lost 5 bases, V lost 4 bases, and 9 bases had no gene match. Per germline, CDR1 SGHRS and CDR2 YFSETQ. CDR3 length: 16 residues. CDR3 nucleotide sequence: TGCGCCAGCAGCCCTGGGACAGGGTTTGGGACCGGGGAGCTGTTTTTT. This sequence encodes CASSPGTGFGTGELFF.

This sequence joins TRBV24-1 and TRBJ1-5; D remains ambiguous. Germline CDR1 is KGHDR and CDR2 is SFDVKD. Trimming shortened V by 3 bases and J by 6 bases, and 5 bases separated the two germline ends. The CDR3 runs to 12 residues. The chain's CDR3 is CATSDGSQPQHF. CDR3 nucleotides: TGTGCCACCAGTGATGGCAGTCAGCCCCAGCATTTT.

The chain couples TRBV11-1 to TRBJ2-1; possibly TRBD2 for D (5 bases). Germline CDR1 SGHAT, CDR2 FQDESV (reference sequence). There are 13 residues in the CDR3. V was cut by 8 bases and J by 3 bases, with 11 bases left in between. The CDR3 spells CASLGGNYNEQFF. The CDR3 DNA sequence: TGTGCCAGCCTCGGAGGAAACTACAATGAGCAGTTCTTC.

This clone was recorded only once. The chain uses TRBV10-3 and TRBJ1-1; a weak D match, TRBD1 (5 bases). The germline V and J ends were trimmed by 7 bases and 1 base, with 13 bases remaining between them. The CDR3 contains 14 residues. Looked up from germline, CDR1 is ENHRY and CDR2 is SYGVKD. The CDR3 reads CAIMRTGGNTEAFF. DNA for the CDR3: TGTGCCATCATGAGAACAGGCGGGAACACTGAAGCTTTCTTT.

The chain couples TRBV15 to TRBJ2-3; D might be TRBD2 (5 bases). The CDR3 has 16 residues. Germline loops: CDR1 LNHNV, CDR2 YYDKDF (reference sequence). Trimming pared 1 base from V and 2 bases from J, leaving 13 bases between. This chain's CDR3 is CATSRAGYGPTDTQYF. The CDR3 DNA reads as TGTGCCACCAGCAGAGCGGGATACGGACCCACAGATACGCAGTATTTT.

J is TRBJ2-4 and V is TRBV27; TRBD1 matches 9 bases. The J segment lost 3 bases and the V segment lost 8 bases, leaving 11 bases of the junction unmatched. CDR3 length: 16 amino acids. CDR1 and CDR2 (germline): MNHEY, SMNVEV (reference sequence). CDR3 protein: CASGRTGEKDKNIQYF. The CDR3 bases are TGTGCCAGCGGGCGGACAGGGGAGAAAGACAAAAACATTCAGTACTTC.

V usage is TRBV30 and J usage is TRBJ1-1; the match to TRBD1 covers 9 bases. CDR1 is GTSNPN and CDR2 is SVGIG in the germline V gene (reference sequence). The length of the CDR3 is 15 residues. With 3 bases clipped from V and 1 base from J, the junction kept 6 bases outside the gene matches. The CDR3 DNA sequence: TGTGCCTGGAGAATACCGGGACAGGGGAACACTGAAGCTTTCTTT. Translation: CAWRIPGQGNTEAFF.

This chain uses TRBV18 with TRBJ2-1, with D perhaps TRBD2 (6 bases). Germline CDR1 is KGHSH and CDR2 is LQKENI. This CDR3 region has 16 residues. The V and J ends lost 1 base and 4 bases respectively, with 14 bases between them. DNA of the CDR3: TGTGCCAGCTCACCACAGGGTAGGGAGGAATACAATGAGCAGTTCTTC. This gives the protein CASSPQGREEYNEQFF.

The gene calls are TRBV6-1 and TRBJ2-2; D is perhaps TRBD1 (7 bases). Germline CDR1 is MNHNS and CDR2 is SASEGT. CDR3 length: 14 amino acids. V dropped 6 bases and J dropped 1 base, with 9 bases sitting between them. The CDR3 DNA reads TGTGCCAGCAGGCAGGGGGGGAACACCGGGGAGCTGTTTTTT. Encoded protein: CASRQGGNTGELFF.

This clone turned up a few times. The V call is TRBV11-2, the J call TRBJ2-7; D uncertain. Germline CDR1 SGHAT, CDR2 FQNNGV. The CDR3 extends over 12 amino acids. V was pared by 5 bases and J by 0 bases, with 5 bases between. The CDR3 DNA follows: TGTGCCAGCAGCGTGAGCTCCTACGAGCAGTACTTC. Its translation is CASSVSSYEQYF.

The gene calls are TRBV19 and TRBJ1-4; 9 bases map to TRBD1. Germline V gene data show CDR1 as LNHDA and CDR2 as SQIVND (reference sequence). The CDR3 runs 15 residues. After removal of 4 bases from V and 7 bases from J, the junction contained 7 bases not matched to a gene. CDR3 amino acids: CASSNLQGAGEKLFF. In DNA form, the CDR3 reads TGTGCCAGTAGTAACCTACAGGGGGCTGGTGAAAAACTGTTTTTT.

The chain couples TRBV24-1 to TRBJ2-1, with 12 bases fitting TRBD1. J gave up 8 bases and V 1 base, and 2 bases lay outside the gene matches. In germline, CDR1 is KGHDR, CDR2 SFDVKD. The CDR3 runs to 15 residues. CDR3 sequence reads: CATSDLGTGGDEQFF. CDR3 DNA sequence: TGTGCCACCAGTGATTTAGGGACAGGGGGCGATGAGCAGTTCTTC.